The 29 T cell receptor beta chains reported below all come from one sample, sequenced in a study of T cells expressing NK-cell markers. After re-calling the 5' RACE reads, TCRdb lists one entry per CDR3 protein, DNA absent. The sample table sets out 300,000 to 500,000 distinct CDR3 sequences. Input material: blood T cells: a sorted CD56 or NKG2C T cell subset, CD4+ or CD8+ T cells, or bulk PBMC T cells (not recorded which). These receptors were collected from a woman in her fifties or sixties in good health.

The V call is TRBV20-1, the J call TRBJ2-5; TCRdb designates TRBD1, a call that cannot be tested without DNA. The CDR3 covers 12 residues. Per germline, CDR1 DFQATT and CDR2 SNEGSKA (reference sequence). This CDR3 reads CSAKRGLETQYF.

This chain connects TRBV5-1 to TRBJ2-2. CDR1 is SGHRS and CDR2 is YFSETQ in the germline V gene. The CDR3 extends over 14 amino acids. The CDR3 here is CASSLGITYGELFF.

V is TRBV30 and J is TRBJ2-1; TCRdb outputs TRBD2, but without DNA this stays unchecked. From germline, CDR1 is GTSNPN and CDR2 SVGIG (reference sequence). This CDR3 spans 13 amino acids. The CDR3 loop reads CAGQLAGHNEQFF.

The genes are TRBV4-1 and TRBJ2-1; without DNA, the TCRdb call of TRBD2 cannot be checked. CDR3 size: 16 residues. Per the germline V gene, CDR1 is MGHRA and CDR2 is YSYEKL. The CDR3 reads CASRTTSGSSYNEQFF.

The chain recombines TRBV5-1 with TRBJ2-3. CDR1 is SGHRS, CDR2 YFSETQ, per germline. CDR3 size: 13 residues. The CDR3 is CASSWFSTDTQYF.

CDR3 sequence: CASGPPGGNIQYF. The chain uses TRBV12-5 and TRBJ2-4; the TCRdb D gene call, TRBD1, has no DNA to confirm it. This CDR3 has 13 amino acids. The germline V gene encodes CDR1 LGHNT and CDR2 FRNRAP.

The genes are TRBV5-1 and TRBJ2-3. This CDR3 is built from 15 residues. Germline V lookup: CDR1 SGHRS, CDR2 YFSETQ. The CDR3 loop reads CASSLTTFKTDTQYF.

The chain joins TRBV20-1 to TRBJ2-3; TCRdb designates TRBD2, a call that cannot be tested without DNA. The length of the CDR3 is 21 residues. Germline V lookup: CDR1 DFQATT, CDR2 SNEGSKA (reference sequence). The CDR3 sequence is CSAREIGGLAGPGASTDTQYF.

The chain couples TRBV29-1 to TRBJ2-3; TCRdb names TRBD1, which stays unverified in the absence of DNA. This CDR3 has 13 residues. CDR1 SQVTM and CDR2 ANQGSEA come from the germline V gene. This chain's CDR3 is CSVPGTSGDTQYF.

This chain uses TRBV4-1 with TRBJ2-1; with no DNA, the TCRdb D assignment of TRBD2 cannot be verified. The CDR3 contains 14 residues. Germline V gene data show CDR1 as MGHRA and CDR2 as YSYEKL. The chain's CDR3 is CASSQVGGPDEQFF.

The chain couples TRBV24-1 to TRBJ2-1; TCRdb selects TRBD2, and the lack of DNA leaves this call unchecked. The CDR3 has 17 residues. Germline lookup yields CDR1 KGHDR and CDR2 SFDVKD. CDR3 in amino acids: CATSDPLSGSSYNEQFF.

This chain joins TRBV18 and TRBJ2-1; TCRdb returns TRBD2, unconfirmable since there is no DNA. The CDR3 sequence is 15 residues long. Per the germline V gene, CDR1 is KGHSH and CDR2 is LQKENI. The chain's CDR3 is CASSPPGLLYNEQFF. Complete variable domain (other parts from reference TRBV18 and TRBJ2-1): NAGVMQNPRHLVRRRGQEARLRCSPMKGHSHVYWYRQLPEEGLKFMVYLQKENIIDESGMPKERFSAEFPKEGPSILRIQQVVRGDSAAYFCASSPPGLLYNEQFFGPGTRLTVL.

V usage is TRBV18 and J usage is TRBJ1-1; TCRdb outputs TRBD1, but without DNA this stays unchecked. The CDR3 sequence is 14 residues long. CDR1 KGHSH and CDR2 LQKENI come from the germline V gene. The CDR3 protein is CASSPLQGSVGAFF.

The gene calls are TRBV30 and TRBJ1-4. This CDR3 spans 13 amino acids. CDR1 is GTSNPN, CDR2 SVGIG, per germline (reference sequence). CDR3 residues: CAWRPSVKEKLFF.

The CDR3 loop is CASSVVEDRRQFF. This chain uses TRBV9 with TRBJ2-1; TCRdb picks TRBD1, but there is no DNA to check that call. This CDR3 comprises 13 residues. CDR1 is SGDLS and CDR2 is YYNGEE in the germline V gene.

The chain uses TRBV29-1 and TRBJ2-2; the D call from TCRdb, TRBD1, cannot be confirmed without DNA. The CDR3 consists of 13 residues. Germline loops: CDR1 SQVTM, CDR2 ANQGSEA. The CDR3 sequence is CSPWTENTGELFF.

CDR3 loop: CASREGLTDTQYF. V usage is TRBV5-1 and J usage is TRBJ2-3; the D call of TRBD2 rests on TCRdb alone, since no DNA is present to check it. This CDR3 comprises 13 residues. Germline assignment: CDR1 SGHRS and CDR2 YFSETQ.

The chain carries TRBV7-9 and TRBJ2-1. This CDR3 has 15 residues. The germline V gene has CDR1 SEHNR and CDR2 FQNEAQ (reference sequence). This chain's CDR3 is CASGLAGGSYNEQFF.

The rearrangement links TRBV4-1 to TRBJ1-5. The CDR3 length is 14 residues. Germline V gene sequence: CDR1 MGHRA, CDR2 YSYEKL. CDR3 sequence reads: CASSQRMDGETQHF.

The chain's CDR3 is CASGFLASGRDNEQFF. V usage is TRBV12-5 and J usage is TRBJ2-1; TCRdb returns TRBD2, unconfirmable since there is no DNA. The germline gives CDR1 LGHNT, CDR2 FRNRAP. The CDR3 loop spans 16 amino acids.

The chain recombines TRBV5-1 with TRBJ2-3; TCRdb selects TRBD2, and the lack of DNA leaves this call unchecked. Germline V gives CDR1 SGHRS, CDR2 YFSETQ. The CDR3 spans 16 residues. This CDR3 is CASSLDGGRAIDTQYF.

This CDR3 is CAISDRDRQYF. The V and J genes are TRBV10-3 and TRBJ2-7; checking the TCRdb D call of TRBD1 is not possible without DNA. Germline V lookup: CDR1 ENHRY, CDR2 SYGVKD. This CDR3 is 11 amino acids long.

The chain is built from TRBV10-2 and TRBJ2-4; TCRdb gives TRBD1 as the D gene, but with no DNA this cannot be confirmed. The CDR3 spans 14 residues. The V gene's germline CDR1 is WSHSY and CDR2 SAAADI. This CDR3 is CASSSTGTKNIQYF.

This chain links TRBV9 with TRBJ2-7; with no DNA, the TCRdb D assignment of TRBD1 cannot be verified. CDR1 is SGDLS and CDR2 is YYNGEE in the germline V gene. The CDR3 consists of 14 residues. CDR3 region: CASSLKGQDYEQYF.

The rearrangement links TRBV14 to TRBJ2-1; TCRdb designates TRBD2, a call that cannot be tested without DNA. The CDR3 covers 15 residues. Germline V CDR1 and CDR2: SGHDN, FVKESK. CDR3 sequence reads: CASSHRLAGYNEQFF.

The chain combines TRBV5-1 with TRBJ1-4. The CDR3 consists of 13 residues. Germline assignment: CDR1 SGHRS and CDR2 YFSETQ. The CDR3 loop reads CASSLARSEKLFF.

J is TRBJ2-5 and V is TRBV12-3 or TRBV12-4; TCRdb calls TRBD1, which cannot be checked without DNA. This CDR3 contains 14 residues. CDR3 loop: CASTPRDRGIAQYF.

CDR3 residues: CASSPASGSNEQFF. The chain couples TRBV6-2 or TRBV6-3 to TRBJ2-1; as DNA is missing, the TRBD2 call by TCRdb cannot be tested. Per the germline V gene, CDR1 is MNHEY and CDR2 is SVGEGT. The CDR3 runs to 14 residues.

This chain connects TRBV5-1 to TRBJ2-1; TCRdb selects TRBD1, and the lack of DNA leaves this call unchecked. Germline assignment: CDR1 SGHRS and CDR2 YFSETQ. The CDR3 consists of 15 residues. CDR3 protein: CASSPRGVLHNEQFF.